Listed below are T cell receptor beta chains from one sample, sequenced in a study of blood T cell repertoires in COVID-19. Profiling relied on immunoSEQ multiplex PCR, and the TCRdb table lists in-frame clones only, not all of them. The sample records fewer than 250,000 clones, approximately 85% being singletons. The source material was PBMCs or T cells enriched from blood (not recorded which). The source of these receptors is a woman aged 50 to 65 who had recovered from COVID-19. Each CDR3 is given with its conserved first and last residue. D genes are given only for firm matches.

len,v_gene,j_gene,d_gene,CDR3aa,CDR3nt
15,TRBV27,TRBJ1-2,TRBD1,CASSLKPAGGYGYTF,TGTGCCAGCAGTTTAAAGCCTGCAGGGGGTTATGGCTACACCTTC
14,TRBV27,TRBJ1-5,.,CASSPTSSNQPQHF,TGTGCCAGCAGCCCAACTTCTAGCAATCAGCCCCAGCATTTT
15,TRBV7-2,TRBJ1-2,.,CASSLAGGQVYGYTF,TGTGCCAGCAGCTTAGCCGGGGGTCAGGTCTATGGCTACACCTTC
13,TRBV6-1,TRBJ1-6,.,CASSEALLSPLHF,TGTGCCAGCAGTGAAGCTTTGTTATCACCCCTCCACTTT
15,TRBV5-1,TRBJ2-3,TRBD2,CASSLRGGSTDTQYF,TGCGCCAGCAGCCTGCGCGGGGGTAGCACAGATACGCAGTATTTT
16,TRBV19,TRBJ1-5,.,CASSILGGGRDQPQHF,TGTGCCAGTAGTATTTTGGGGGGGGGACGCGATCAGCCCCAGCATTTT
14,TRBV28,TRBJ1-2,.,CASSLLPGPEGYTF,TGTGCCAGCAGTTTATTACCCGGTCCTGAGGGCTACACCTTC
16,TRBV9,TRBJ2-1,TRBD2,CASSVVASGRFDEQFF,TGTGCCAGCAGCGTAGTTGCTAGCGGGAGATTTGATGAGCAGTTCTTC
13,TRBV19,TRBJ1-1,.,CASTVQLGTEAFF,TGTGCCAGTACTGTACAGTTGGGCACTGAAGCTTTCTTT
13,TRBV4-3,TRBJ1-1,.,CASSQEKRTEAFF,TGCGCCAGCAGCCAAGAAAAGCGCACTGAAGCTTTCTTT
15,TRBV13,TRBJ2-7,.,CASSLTGQLSYEQYF,TGTGCCAGCAGCTTGACCGGACAGCTCTCCTACGAGCAGTACTTC
14,TRBV3-1/TRBV3-2,TRBJ2-7,.,CASSQGTVSYEQYF,TGTGCCAGCAGCCAAGGGACAGTGTCCTACGAGCAGTACTTC
14,TRBV5-1,TRBJ2-2,TRBD1,CASSLRTGSGELFF,TGCGCCAGCAGCTTGAGGACAGGGTCCGGGGAGCTGTTTTTT
13,TRBV5-6,TRBJ2-5,.,CASSLNPGETQYF,TGTGCCAGCAGCTTGAACCCCGGGGAGACCCAGTACTTC
20,TRBV6-2/TRBV6-3,TRBJ2-3,TRBD2,CASSYGTSGGLPAFTDTQYF,TGTGCCAGCAGTTATGGGACTAGCGGGGGACTCCCTGCCTTCACAGATACGCAGTATTTT
13,TRBV6-5,TRBJ1-5,.,CASSYEGVQPQHF,TGTGCCAGCAGTTACGAGGGGGTTCAGCCCCAGCATTTT
12,TRBV10-2,TRBJ1-1,.,CASSAGETEAFF,TGCGCCAGCAGTGCAGGGGAAACTGAAGCTTTCTTT
13,TRBV12-3/TRBV12-4,TRBJ2-7,.,CASSQGIGYEQYF,TGTGCCAGCAGCCAGGGAATTGGGTACGAGCAGTACTTC
15,TRBV28,TRBJ2-7,TRBD2,CASSPTSGSRYEQYF,TGTGCCAGCAGTCCGACTAGCGGGAGTAGATACGAGCAGTACTTC